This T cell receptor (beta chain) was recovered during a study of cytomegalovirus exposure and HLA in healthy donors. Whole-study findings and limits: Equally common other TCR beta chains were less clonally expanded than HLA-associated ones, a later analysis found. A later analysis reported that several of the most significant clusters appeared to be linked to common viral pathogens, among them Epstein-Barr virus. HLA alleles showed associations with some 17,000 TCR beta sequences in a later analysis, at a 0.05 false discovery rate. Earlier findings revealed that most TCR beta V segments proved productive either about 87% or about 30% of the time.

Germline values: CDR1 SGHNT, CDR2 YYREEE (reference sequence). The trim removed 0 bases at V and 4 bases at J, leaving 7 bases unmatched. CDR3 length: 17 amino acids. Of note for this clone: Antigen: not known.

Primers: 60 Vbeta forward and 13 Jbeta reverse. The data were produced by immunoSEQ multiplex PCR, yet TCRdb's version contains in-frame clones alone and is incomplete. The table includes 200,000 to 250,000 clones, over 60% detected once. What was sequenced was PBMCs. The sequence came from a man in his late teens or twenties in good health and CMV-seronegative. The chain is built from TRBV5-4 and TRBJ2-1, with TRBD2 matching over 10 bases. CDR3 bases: TGTGCCAGCAGCTTGGGTCTAGCGGGAGAATCATACAATGAGCAGTTCTTC. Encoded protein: CASSLGLAGESYNEQFF.